The clone carrying this T cell receptor beta chain was observed a single time. Its antigen is not identified. Each of the patients experienced relapse following autologous stem cell transplantation, and their brentuximab vedotin exposure differed. Assay used: immunoSEQ multiplex PCR; TCRdb lists only in-frame clones, some missing. The sample carries about 34,000 clones, over 60% recorded once. V gave up 5 bases and J gave up 1 base, with 11 bases separating them. The CDR3 spans 14 residues. CDR1 and CDR2 from the germline V gene are SGHVS and FNYEAQ. This sample is drawn from a study of PD-1 blockade in classical Hodgkin lymphoma. The study, taken as a whole, reports: No one has yet defined what causes the repertoire differences, which may be disease activity or prior therapy.

The sample here was peripheral blood mononuclear cells (PBMCs), taken before the second cycle of nivolumab. The TCR sequence derives from a human donor with classical Hodgkin lymphoma. The chain has TRBV7-6 and TRBJ1-1; a weak D match, TRBD1 (5 bases). The CDR3 here is CASSPQGPNTEAFF. The CDR3 coding sequence is TGTGCCAGCAGCCCCCAGGGACCGAACACTGAAGCTTTCTTT.